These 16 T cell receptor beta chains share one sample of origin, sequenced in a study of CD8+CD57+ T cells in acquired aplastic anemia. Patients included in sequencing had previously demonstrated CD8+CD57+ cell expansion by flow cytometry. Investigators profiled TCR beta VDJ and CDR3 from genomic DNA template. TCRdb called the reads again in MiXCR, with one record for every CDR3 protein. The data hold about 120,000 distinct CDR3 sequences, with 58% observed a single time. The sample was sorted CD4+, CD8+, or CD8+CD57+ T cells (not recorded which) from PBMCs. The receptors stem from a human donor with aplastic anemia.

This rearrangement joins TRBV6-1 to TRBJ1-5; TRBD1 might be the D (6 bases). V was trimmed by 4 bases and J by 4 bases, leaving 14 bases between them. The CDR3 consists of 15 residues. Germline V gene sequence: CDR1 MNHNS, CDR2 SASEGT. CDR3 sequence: CASSALGQRNQPQHF. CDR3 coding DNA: TGTGCCAGCAGTGCCCTCGGACAGCGAAATCAGCCCCAGCATTTT.

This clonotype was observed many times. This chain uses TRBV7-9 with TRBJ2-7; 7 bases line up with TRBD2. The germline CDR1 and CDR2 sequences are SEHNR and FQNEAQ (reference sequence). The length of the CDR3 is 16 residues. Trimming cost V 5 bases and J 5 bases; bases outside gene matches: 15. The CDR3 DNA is TGTGCCAGCAGCCTTGCCGGGACGGGGGGAGACGACGAGCAGTACTTC. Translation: CASSLAGTGGDDEQYF.

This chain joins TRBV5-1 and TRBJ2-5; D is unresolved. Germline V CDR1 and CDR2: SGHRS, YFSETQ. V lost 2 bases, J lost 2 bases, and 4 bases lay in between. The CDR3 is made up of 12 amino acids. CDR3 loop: CASSFYQETQYF. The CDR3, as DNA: TGCGCCAGCAGCTTCTATCAAGAGACCCAGTACTTC.

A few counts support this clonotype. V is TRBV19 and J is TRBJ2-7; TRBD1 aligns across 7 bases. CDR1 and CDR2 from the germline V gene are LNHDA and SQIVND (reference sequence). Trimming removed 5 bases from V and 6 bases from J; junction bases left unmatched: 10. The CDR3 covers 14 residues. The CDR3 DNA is TGTGCCAGTAGTCCCTCAGCACAGGGGCTCGAGCAGTACTTC. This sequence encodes CASSPSAQGLEQYF. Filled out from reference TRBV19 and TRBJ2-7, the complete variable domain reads DGGITQSPKYLFRKEGQNVTLSCEQNLNHDAMYWYRQDPGQGLRLIYYSQIVNDFQKGDIAEGYSVSREKKESFPLTVTSAQKNPTAFYLCASSPSAQGLEQYFGPGTRLTVT.

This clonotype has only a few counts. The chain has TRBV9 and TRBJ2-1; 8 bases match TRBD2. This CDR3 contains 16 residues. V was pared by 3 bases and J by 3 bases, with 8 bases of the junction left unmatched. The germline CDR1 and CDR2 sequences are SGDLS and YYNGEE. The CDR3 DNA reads TGTGCCAGCAGCGCCCTCTCGGGACTAGACTACAATGAGCAGTTCTTC. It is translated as CASSALSGLDYNEQFF.

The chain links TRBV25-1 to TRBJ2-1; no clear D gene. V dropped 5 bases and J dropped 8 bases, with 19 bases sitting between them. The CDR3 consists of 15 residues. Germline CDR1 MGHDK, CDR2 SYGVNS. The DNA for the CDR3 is TGTGCCAGCAGTCCCCGCCTAGGTCAGGACGATGAGCAGTTCTTC. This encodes CASSPRLGQDDEQFF. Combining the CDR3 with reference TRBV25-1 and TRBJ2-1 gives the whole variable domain EADIYQTPRYLVIGTGKKITLECSQTMGHDKMYWYQQDPGMELHLIHYSYGVNSTEKGDLSSESTVSRIRTEHFPLTLESARPSHTSQYLCASSPRLGQDDEQFFGPGTRLTVL.

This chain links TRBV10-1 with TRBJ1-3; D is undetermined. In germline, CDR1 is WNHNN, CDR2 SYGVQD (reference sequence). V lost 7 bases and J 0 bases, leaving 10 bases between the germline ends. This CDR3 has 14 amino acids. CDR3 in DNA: TGCGCCAGCATCCAGACGGACTCTGGAAACACCATATATTTT. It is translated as CASIQTDSGNTIYF.

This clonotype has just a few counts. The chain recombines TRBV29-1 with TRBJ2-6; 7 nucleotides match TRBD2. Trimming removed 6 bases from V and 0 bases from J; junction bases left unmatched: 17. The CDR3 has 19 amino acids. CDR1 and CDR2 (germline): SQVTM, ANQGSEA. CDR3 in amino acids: CSVLPKGGVRNSGANVLTF. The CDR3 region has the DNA TGCAGCGTGTTACCGAAGGGAGGGGTGAGGAACTCTGGGGCCAACGTCCTGACTTTC.

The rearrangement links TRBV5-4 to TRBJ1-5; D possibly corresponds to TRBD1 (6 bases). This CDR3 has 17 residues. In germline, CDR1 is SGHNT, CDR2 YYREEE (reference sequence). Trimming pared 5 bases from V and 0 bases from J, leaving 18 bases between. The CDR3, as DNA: TGTGCCAGCAGTTTGATAGGGGGGGGTCATAGCAATCAGCCCCAGCATTTT. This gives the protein CASSLIGGGHSNQPQHF. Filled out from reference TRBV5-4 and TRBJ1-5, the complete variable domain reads ETGVTQSPTHLIKTRGQQVTLRCSSQSGHNTVSWYQQALGQGPQFIFQYYREEENGRGNFPPRFSGLQFPNYSSELNVNALELDDSALYLCASSLIGGGHSNQPQHFGDGTRLSIL.

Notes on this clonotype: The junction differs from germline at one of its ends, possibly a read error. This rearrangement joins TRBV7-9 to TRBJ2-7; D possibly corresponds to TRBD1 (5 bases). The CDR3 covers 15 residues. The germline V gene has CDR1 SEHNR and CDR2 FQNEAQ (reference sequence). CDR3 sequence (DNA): TGTGCCAGCAGCTCAACACAAACAGGAATCTACGAGCAGGACTTC. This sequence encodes CASSSTQTGIYEQDF. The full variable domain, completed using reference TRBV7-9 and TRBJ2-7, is DTGVSQNPRHKITKRGQNVTFRCDPISEHNRLYWYRQTLGQGPEFLTYFQNEAQLEKSRLLSDRFSAERPKGSFSTLEIQRTEQGDSAMYLCASSSTQTGIYEQDFGPGTRLTVT.

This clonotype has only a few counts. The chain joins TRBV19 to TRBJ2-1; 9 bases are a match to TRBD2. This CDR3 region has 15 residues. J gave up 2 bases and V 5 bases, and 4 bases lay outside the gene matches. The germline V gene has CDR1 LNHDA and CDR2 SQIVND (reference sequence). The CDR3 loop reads CASSLERGAYNEQFF. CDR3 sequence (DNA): TGTGCCAGTAGTCTCGAGCGGGGGGCCTACAATGAGCAGTTCTTC.

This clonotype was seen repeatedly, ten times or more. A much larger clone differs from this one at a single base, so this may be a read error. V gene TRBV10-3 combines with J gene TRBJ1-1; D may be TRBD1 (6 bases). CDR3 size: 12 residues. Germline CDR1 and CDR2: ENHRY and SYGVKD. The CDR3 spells CAVRRTEDEAFF. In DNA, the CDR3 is TGTGCCGTCAGACGGACAGAAGATGAAGCTTTCTTT.

CDR3 loop: CATSRDRGAQPQHF. In DNA form, the CDR3 reads TGTGCCACCAGCAGGGACAGGGGTGCTCAGCCCCAGCATTTT. This chain uses TRBV15 with TRBJ1-5, with TRBD1 identical over 9 bases. The CDR3 totals 14 residues. Germline V gives CDR1 LNHNV, CDR2 YYDKDF (reference sequence). J lost 6 bases, V lost 3 bases, and 3 bases had no gene match.

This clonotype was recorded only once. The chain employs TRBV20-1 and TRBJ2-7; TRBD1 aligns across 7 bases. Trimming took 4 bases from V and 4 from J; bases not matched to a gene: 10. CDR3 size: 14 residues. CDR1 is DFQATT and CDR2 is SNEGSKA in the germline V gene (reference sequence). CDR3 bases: TGCAGTGCTACCAAACAGGGGCGAGGGTACGAGCAGTACTTC. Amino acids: CSATKQGRGYEQYF.

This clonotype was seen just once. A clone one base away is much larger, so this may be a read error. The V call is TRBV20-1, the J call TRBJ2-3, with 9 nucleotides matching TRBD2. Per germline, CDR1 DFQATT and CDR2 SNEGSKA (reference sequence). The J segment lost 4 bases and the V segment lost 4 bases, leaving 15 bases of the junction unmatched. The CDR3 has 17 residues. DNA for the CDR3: TGCAGTGCTATCTTCCAGCGGGAGGCAGAATTCCCAGATACGCAGTATTTT. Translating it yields CSAIFQREAEFPDTQYF.

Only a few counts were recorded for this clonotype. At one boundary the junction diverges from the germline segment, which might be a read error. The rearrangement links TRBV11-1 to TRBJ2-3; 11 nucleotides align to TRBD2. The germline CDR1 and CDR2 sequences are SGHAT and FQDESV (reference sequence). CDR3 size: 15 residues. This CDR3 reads CASSVAGGGTDTQYF. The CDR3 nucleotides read TGTGCCAGCAGCGTAGCGGGGGGGGGCACAGATACGCAGTATTTT.